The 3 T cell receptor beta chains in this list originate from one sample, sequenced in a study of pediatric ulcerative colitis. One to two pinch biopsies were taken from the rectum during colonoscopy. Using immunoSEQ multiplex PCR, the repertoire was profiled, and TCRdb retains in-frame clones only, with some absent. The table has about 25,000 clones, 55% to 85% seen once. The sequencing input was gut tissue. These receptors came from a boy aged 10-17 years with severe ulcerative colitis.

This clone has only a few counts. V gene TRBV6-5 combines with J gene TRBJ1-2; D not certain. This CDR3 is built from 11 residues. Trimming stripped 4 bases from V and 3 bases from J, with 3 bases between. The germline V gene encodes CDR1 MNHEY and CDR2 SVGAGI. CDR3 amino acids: CASSSDYGYTF. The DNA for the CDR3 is TGTGCCAGCAGTTCCGACTATGGCTACACCTTC.

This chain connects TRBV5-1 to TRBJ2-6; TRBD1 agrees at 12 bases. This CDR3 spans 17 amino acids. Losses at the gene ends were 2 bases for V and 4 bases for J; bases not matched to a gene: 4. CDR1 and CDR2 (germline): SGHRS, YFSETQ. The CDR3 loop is CASSLGTGGGGANVLTF. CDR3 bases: TGCGCCAGCAGCTTAGGGACAGGGGGCGGAGGGGCCAACGTCCTGACTTTC. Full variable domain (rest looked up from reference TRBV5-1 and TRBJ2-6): KAGVTQTPRYLIKTRGQQVTLSCSPISGHRSVSWYQQTPGQGLQFLFEYFSETQRNKGNFPGRFSGRQFSNSRSEMNVSTLELGDSALYLCASSLGTGGGGANVLTFGAGSRLTVL.

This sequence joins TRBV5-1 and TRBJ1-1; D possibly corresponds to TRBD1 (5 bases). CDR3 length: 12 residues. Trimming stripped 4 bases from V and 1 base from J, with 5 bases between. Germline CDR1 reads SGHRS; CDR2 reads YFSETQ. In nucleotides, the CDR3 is TGCGCCAGCAGCAGGGGGAACACTGAAGCTTTCTTT. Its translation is CASSRGNTEAFF.